This T cell receptor (beta chain) was recorded in a study of CD8 T cells in ankylosing spondylitis. Study-level findings and limits: Characteristic, it appeared, of ankylosing spondylitis blood was a TCR beta motif of about eight highly homologous variants.

TCRdb reprocessed the 5' RACE reads via MiXCR and lists one record per CDR3 protein. The data show hundreds of thousands of distinct CDR3 sequences, approximately 17% seen once. Germline V lookup: CDR1 SGHTA, CDR2 FQGNSA. The CDR3 spans 15 residues. V trimming: 6 bases; J trimming: 5 bases; junction bases outside the gene matches: 7. In its sample, this clonotype was seen a few times. Its antigen is unidentified. This chain connects TRBV7-2 to TRBJ2-1, with 10 positions matching TRBD2. Sequenced material: blood, either unsorted or a sorted T cell fraction (not recorded which). The sequence was obtained from a male donor with ankylosing spondylitis. The CDR3 loop reads CASSLSGRRHNEQFF. As DNA, the CDR3 is TGTGCCAGCAGTCTTAGCGGGAGGCGACACAATGAGCAGTTCTTC.